This entry concerns a single TCR beta chain. Its antigen is unidentified. These data originate in a study of cytomegalovirus exposure and HLA in healthy donors. The V and J ends lost 3 bases and 5 bases, in that order; junction bases with no gene match: 5. The germline V gene encodes CDR1 SGHRS and CDR2 YFSETQ. This CDR3 region has 14 residues. Study-wide findings and caveats: According to a subsequent analysis, TCR clusters from the first cohort were inclined to appear together in the roughly 120 validation repertoires. Some TCR beta chains (roughly 160 of them) were listed as cytomegalovirus-associated.

Sequenced by immunoSEQ multiplex PCR; TCRdb stores in-frame clones only, minus some. The table has about 330,000 clones, 86% seen once; the top ten hold 0.65% to 0.85%. Sequenced sample: PBMCs. The sequence derives from a woman aged 18 to 35 in good health and CMV-seronegative. This chain uses TRBV5-1 with TRBJ1-1, with TRBD1 matching over 9 bases. As DNA, the CDR3 is TGCGCCAGCAGCTCACAGGGGGCTTTAACTGAAGCTTTCTTT. Translated: CASSSQGALTEAFF.